One sample yielded the 23 T cell receptor beta chains listed below, sequenced in a study of T cell repertoires in cytomegalovirus infection. In TCRdb, the reads were re-called with MiXCR into one record per CDR3 protein. Found here are 750,000 to 900,000 distinct CDR3 sequences, around 29% of them singletons; the top ten hold roughly 13%. No cognate antigen is known for these TCRs. The starting material was cultured CD8+ T cells from PBMCs, obtained from culture after CMV antigen stimulation. Source of these receptors: a human donor in good health (CMV status not recorded). Some clones in this sample may be carry-over from other donors' samples.

This clonotype was counted between two and nine times. CDR3: CAISVGDYTDTQYF. CDR3 nucleotide sequence: TGTGCCATCAGTGTAGGAGATTACACAGATACGCAGTATTTT. The chain combines TRBV10-3 with TRBJ2-3; D remains ambiguous. Trimming cost V 4 bases and J 2 bases, with 10 bases left between them. This CDR3 region has 14 residues. Germline V CDR1 and CDR2: ENHRY, SYGVKD.

V gene TRBV6-6 combines with J gene TRBJ2-2; D ambiguous. This CDR3 comprises 15 residues. V was clipped by 7 bases and J by 7 bases, with 19 bases between them. CDR1 and CDR2 (germline): MNHNY, SVGAGI (reference sequence). CDR3 sequence: CASTSLAVAGGELFF. CDR3 nucleotide sequence: TGTGCCAGCACCTCTCTCGCAGTGGCAGGCGGGGAGCTGTTTTTT.

This sequence joins TRBV7-2 and TRBJ2-2; D tentatively reads TRBD1 or TRBD2 (6 bases each). The CDR3 length is 16 residues. Germline values: CDR1 SGHTA, CDR2 FQGNSA. Trimming took off 2 bases at V and 2 bases at J, with 12 bases between the two ends. CDR3 sequence: CASSLLRGVNTGELFF. The CDR3 DNA follows: TGTGCCAGCAGCTTACTTAGGGGGGTTAACACCGGGGAGCTGTTTTTT.

This clonotype appeared a few times. The chain employs TRBV25-1 and TRBJ2-1; D not resolved. CDR3 size: 10 residues. The V end lost 10 bases, the J end lost 7 bases, and 8 bases lay between the germline ends. Germline loops: CDR1 MGHDK, CDR2 SYGVNS. Here the CDR3 DNA reads TGTGCCACCGCTAGAAATGAGCAGTTCTTC. Translating gives CATARNEQFF.

This clonotype was counted a few times. V is TRBV4-1 and J is TRBJ2-1, with D perhaps matching TRBD2 (7 bases). V was trimmed by 3 bases and J by 4 bases, leaving 16 bases between them. The CDR3 loop spans 16 amino acids. Germline V gene data show CDR1 as MGHRA and CDR2 as YSYEKL. CDR3 in DNA: TGCGCCAGCAGCCAGGGAACCCGGGGGGCGTACAATGAGCAGTTCTTC. Translated: CASSQGTRGAYNEQFF.

The V call is TRBV19, the J call TRBJ2-1; 7 bases fit TRBD1. V lost 3 bases, J lost 7 bases, and 9 bases stayed unmatched. CDR3 length: 15 amino acids. Per germline, CDR1 LNHDA and CDR2 SQIVND (reference sequence). The CDR3 reads CASSIAGGVGNEQFF. In DNA, the CDR3 is TGTGCCAGTAGTATTGCAGGGGGAGTTGGTAATGAGCAGTTCTTC.

This clonotype was recorded a few times. The chain is built from TRBV6-5 and TRBJ2-2; 9 bases match TRBD1. Trimming at V came to 1 base and at J to 2 bases, leaving 5 bases not matched to a gene. The germline gives CDR1 MNHEY, CDR2 SVGAGI. The CDR3 consists of 17 residues. In DNA form, the CDR3 reads TGTGCCAGCAGTTACTTCCCGGGACAGGGTAACACCGGGGAGCTGTTTTTT. Its translation: CASSYFPGQGNTGELFF.

This clonotype was seen at least ten times. The CDR3 sequence is CASSYQPTGIGYTF. The CDR3 DNA is TGTGCCAGCAGTTACCAGCCGACAGGGATCGGCTACACCTTC. This sequence joins TRBV12-3 or TRBV12-4 and TRBJ1-2; 7 bases are shared with TRBD1. V was pared by 4 bases and J by 8 bases, with 10 bases of the junction left unmatched. The CDR3 is 14 residues long.

This chain joins TRBV11-2 and TRBJ2-2; perhaps TRBD2 as D (5 bases). This CDR3 has 15 residues. CDR1 is SGHAT, CDR2 FQNNGV, per germline. V was shortened by 5 bases and J by 4 bases, with 14 bases between the two germline ends. The CDR3 reads CASSGEGRLTGELFF. In DNA, the CDR3 is TGTGCCAGCAGCGGCGAGGGCAGACTCACCGGGGAGCTGTTTTTT.

This sequence joins TRBV12-3 or TRBV12-4 and TRBJ2-1; the D is unclear. Trimming stripped 10 bases from V and 8 bases from J, with 9 bases between. This CDR3 region has 10 residues. The CDR3 sequence: CATGSDEQFF. The CDR3, as DNA: TGTGCCACCGGGTCCGATGAGCAGTTCTTC.

In this sample, this clonotype turned up a few times. The chain has TRBV27 and TRBJ1-5, with a possible D match to TRBD1 (5 bases). The CDR3 extends over 14 amino acids. Germline loops: CDR1 MNHEY, CDR2 SMNVEV (reference sequence). Trimming stripped 5 bases from V and 4 bases from J, with 12 bases between. The CDR3 sequence: CASSPTRVNQPQHF. In DNA, the CDR3 is TGTGCCAGCAGTCCCACCAGGGTGAATCAGCCCCAGCATTTT.

The V call is TRBV4-1, the J call TRBJ2-7, with 8 bases aligning to TRBD2. The CDR3 spans 16 residues. Per germline, CDR1 MGHRA and CDR2 YSYEKL. Trimming removed 0 bases from V and 3 bases from J; junction bases left unmatched: 7. Here the CDR3 DNA reads TGCGCCAGCAGCCAAGATCCAGCGGGGGAATTCTACGAGCAGTACTTC. As protein: CASSQDPAGEFYEQYF.

This clonotype was seen a handful of times. The chain recombines TRBV4-2 with TRBJ2-2, with D maybe TRBD2 (5 bases). Deletions cut 4 bases from V and 3 bases from J, with 12 bases between. Germline V gives CDR1 LGHNA, CDR2 YNFKEQ. CDR3 length: 15 residues. CDR3 DNA: TGTGCCAGCAGCCCCCTAGAGGGTGACACCGGGGAGCTGTTTTTT. Its translation: CASSPLEGDTGELFF.

Concerning this clonotype itself: A much larger clone differs from this one at a single base, so this may be a read error. J is TRBJ1-5 and V is TRBV7-6; the D gene is possibly TRBD1 (5 bases). CDR1 is SGHVS, CDR2 FNYEAQ, per germline. This CDR3 has 15 amino acids. The DNA for the CDR3 is TGTGCCGGCAGCTTAGCGGTGGGAGGGGATCAGCCCCAGCATTTT. Translated, it gives CAGSLAVGGDQPQHF.

A remark on this clonotype: An end of the junction differs from the germline gene, which may be a read error. V is TRBV7-8 and J is TRBJ2-4, with a tentative D call TRBD1 (5 bases). CDR1 is SGHVS and CDR2 is FQNEAQ in the germline V gene. This CDR3 has 15 residues. The CDR3 is CANSPFQGAKNIQYF. CDR3 in DNA: TGTGCCAACAGCCCCTTTCAGGGAGCCAAAAACATTCAGTACTTC. Variable domain in full (rest from reference TRBV7-8 and TRBJ2-4): GAGVSQSPRYKVAKRGQDVALRCDPISGHVSLFWYQQALGQGPEFLTYFQNEAQLDKSGLPSDRFFAERPEGSVSTLKIQRTQQEDSAVYLCANSPFQGAKNIQYFGAGTRLSVL.

The chain joins TRBV5-1 to TRBJ1-1; perhaps TRBD1 as D (6 bases). The V end lost 4 bases, the J end lost 3 bases, and 19 bases lay between the germline ends. The germline CDR1 and CDR2 sequences are SGHRS and YFSETQ. CDR3 length equals 16 residues. CDR3 sequence: CASSPWGTSRDTEAFF. CDR3 coding DNA: TGCGCCAGCAGCCCCTGGGGGACATCGAGGGACACTGAAGCTTTCTTT.

This clonotype came up many times. This chain joins TRBV3-1 and TRBJ2-1; weak D call: TRBD1 (6 bases). The CDR3 runs 18 residues. Germline values: CDR1 LGHDT, CDR2 YNNKEL (reference sequence). Trimming shortened V by 0 bases and J by 4 bases, and 19 bases separated the two germline ends. The CDR3 coding sequence is TGTGCCAGCAGCCAAGAGTGGACACCGTGGGGGCCTTACAATGAGCAGTTCTTC. Translated, it gives CASSQEWTPWGPYNEQFF.

V gene TRBV20-1 combines with J gene TRBJ2-3, with 12 bases matching TRBD2. CDR3 length equals 14 residues. The germline V gene has CDR1 DFQATT and CDR2 SNEGSKA (reference sequence). The junction had 6 bases not matched to a gene; V was cut back by 5 bases and J by 6 bases. The chain's CDR3 is CSAQTSGGRDTQYF. Here the CDR3 DNA reads TGCAGTGCTCAGACTAGCGGGGGCCGGGATACGCAGTATTTT.

This clonotype was recorded a few times. CDR3 nucleotides: TGTGCCAGCAGCTTTTCCCCCTTGCGGGTCAGCACAGATACGCAGTATTTT. Its protein product is CASSFSPLRVSTDTQYF. V and J are TRBV7-2 and TRBJ2-3; a weak D match, TRBD2 (5 bases). Germline V gene sequence: CDR1 SGHTA, CDR2 FQGNSA. V was cut by 3 bases and J by 0 bases, with 16 bases left in between. This CDR3 comprises 17 residues.

The gene calls are TRBV24-1 and TRBJ2-2, with 8 bases that match TRBD1. The CDR3 spans 17 residues. The germline gives CDR1 KGHDR, CDR2 SFDVKD. The V segment lost 1 base and the J segment 6 bases; nucleotides outside the gene matches: 9. CDR3 in DNA: TGTGCCACCAGTGATTTCGGGACAGGTGGTCCTCCCGGGGAGCTGTTTTTT. Translation gives CATSDFGTGGPPGELFF.

This chain connects TRBV27 to TRBJ2-7; a weak D match, TRBD2 (5 bases). V dropped 3 bases and J dropped 6 bases, with 15 bases sitting between them. Germline CDR1 reads MNHEY; CDR2 reads SMNVEV (reference sequence). This CDR3 contains 14 residues. CDR3 DNA: TGTGCCAGCAGTTTCGGGTTTTCGGGATCCGAGCAGTACTTC. Its translation is CASSFGFSGSEQYF.

A few counts support this clonotype. This chain uses TRBV7-9 with TRBJ2-1; no clear D gene. This CDR3 spans 15 amino acids. Germline CDR1 and CDR2: SEHNR and FQNEAQ (reference sequence). V was trimmed by 6 bases and J by 9 bases, leaving 21 bases between them. In DNA form, the CDR3 reads TGTGCCAGCAGTCCACATTCTCCCGCCAGAAGTGAGCAGTTCTTC. It codes for CASSPHSPARSEQFF.

In this sample, this clonotype turned up a few times. The V gene is TRBV19, the J gene TRBJ1-1, with D uncertain. This CDR3 comprises 14 residues. V lost 5 bases, J lost 5 bases, and 15 bases lay in between. From germline, CDR1 is LNHDA and CDR2 SQIVND (reference sequence). In DNA, the CDR3 is TGTGCCAGTAGTCCTGGAACGTGGAAGACTGAAGCTTTCTTT. Its translation is CASSPGTWKTEAFF.